This entry features one T cell receptor beta chain sequence. Its antigen is currently unknown. The same CDR3 is also encoded by other DNA sequences in this sample. Samples underwent the assay at deep level. The protocol was immunoSEQ multiplex PCR, while the TCRdb copy is restricted to in-frame clones and leaves out a portion. Of 2,500,000 or so clones detected, 92% appear once; the ten largest clones hold around 0.35%. This entry belongs to a study of shared clonotypes between healthy human individuals. Study summary: Three plates each covered CD4 naive and memory; CD8 naive two, CD8 memory one. The study's findings and limits: Larger estimated richness was generally recorded for naive subsets relative to memory subsets.

This CDR3 is 13 amino acids long. Germline CDR1 and CDR2: LNHDA and SQIVND (reference sequence). The germline V and J ends were trimmed by 7 bases and 2 bases, with 11 bases remaining between them. The sequence was collected from a man aged 18 to 35 in good health. Some clones in this sample may be carry-over from other donors' samples. The J gene is TRBJ1-2, the V gene TRBV19; TRBD1 might be the D (5 bases). The sequenced sample consisted of naive CD4+ T cells from PBMCs. Subset indicated: CD45RA+ positively selected. For the CDR3, the DNA is TGTGCCAGTAAGCGGGGGTTCAACTATGGCTACACCTTC. Residues: CASKRGFNYGYTF.